This T cell receptor (beta chain) was identified in a study of Ad26.COV2.S vaccination and SARS-CoV-2 variants. Here immunoSEQ multiplex PCR was the method, and the copy in TCRdb shows in-frame clones only, minus some. The data contain hundreds of thousands of clones, approximately 90% of them singletons. The treatment denotes: 15 to 20 received Ad26.COV2.S at low or high dose, single or two shots; 5 received placebo; per-sample allocation not given. Sampling was performed 63 days after the first vaccine or placebo injection. Trimming shortened V by 1 base and J by 3 bases, and 12 bases separated the two germline ends. Germline values: CDR1 LGHNA, CDR2 YNFKEQ. The CDR3 loop spans 15 amino acids.

Sequences were derived from peripheral blood, sampled in a trial of Ad26.COV2.S vaccine versus placebo. The V gene is TRBV4-2, the J gene TRBJ1-2; possible D gene TRBD1, 5 bases. The TCR comes from a person between 18 and 65 years old who received the Ad26.COV2.S COVID-19 vaccine or a placebo. This CDR3 reads CASSQAGQGYYGYTF. DNA for the CDR3: TGTGCCAGCAGCCAAGCCGGCCAGGGCTACTATGGCTACACCTTC.